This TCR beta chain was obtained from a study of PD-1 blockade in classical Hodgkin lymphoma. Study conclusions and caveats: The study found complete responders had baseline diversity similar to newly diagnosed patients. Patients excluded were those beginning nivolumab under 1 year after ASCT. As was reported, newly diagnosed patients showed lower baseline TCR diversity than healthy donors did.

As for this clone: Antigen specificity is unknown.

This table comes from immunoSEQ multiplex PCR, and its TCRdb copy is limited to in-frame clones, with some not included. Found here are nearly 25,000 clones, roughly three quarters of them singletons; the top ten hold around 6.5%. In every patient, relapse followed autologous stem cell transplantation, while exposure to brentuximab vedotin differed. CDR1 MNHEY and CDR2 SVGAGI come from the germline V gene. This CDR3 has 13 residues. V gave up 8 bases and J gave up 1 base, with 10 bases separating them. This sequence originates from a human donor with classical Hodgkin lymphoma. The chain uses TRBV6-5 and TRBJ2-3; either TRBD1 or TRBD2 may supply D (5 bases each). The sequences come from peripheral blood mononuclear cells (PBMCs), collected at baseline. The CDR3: CASSVGGTDTQYF. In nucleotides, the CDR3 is TGTGCCAGCTCGGTGGGGGGCACAGATACGCAGTATTTT.